This is a list of T cell receptor beta chains from one sample in a study of shared clonotypes between healthy human individuals. Some clones are missing from TCRdb's copy, which holds only in-frame ones; the method was immunoSEQ multiplex PCR. The sample has 550,000 to 850,000 clones; 55% to 80% are singletons. Material: memory CD4+ T cells sorted from blood. All receptors come from a woman in her 30s in good health. Each CDR3 is given without its conserved first and last residue. The listing skips clone size in some rows; elsewhere it reads once, few, many or a size class.

clone size	V gene	J gene	CDR3 protein
NA	TRBV27	TRBJ2-7	ASKRVYSSYEQY
NA	TRBV7-3	TRBJ2-7	ASSPGQWDSYEQY
NA	TRBV19	TRBJ2-7	ASSIMWAYEQY
NA	TRBV5-6	TRBJ2-7	ASAGWREMRQY
NA	TRBV19	TRBJ2-6	ASSIHGSGANVLT
NA	TRBV2	TRBJ2-1	ASNPGTTYNEQF
NA	TRBV5-1	TRBJ2-7	ASSNRGETEQY
NA	TRBV5-1	TRBJ2-1	ASSLIPGANEQF
NA	TRBV5-1	TRBJ2-5	ASSLGQNYIQETQY
NA	TRBV19	TRBJ2-2	ASSTSGITGELF
NA	TRBV7-9	TRBJ2-3	ASSLGQGADTQY
NA	TRBV27	TRBJ2-7	ASFDTANYEQY
NA	TRBV4-1	TRBJ2-7	ASSQDLFGTWGLSYEQY
once	TRBV11-3	TRBJ2-1	ASSSPASANNEQF
NA	TRBV28	TRBJ1-2	ASSFRTGRYGYT
NA	TRBV7-9	TRBJ2-7	ASRTLEGGEQY
once	TRBV19	TRBJ2-1	ASSDRTVYNEQF
NA	TRBV5-1	TRBJ1-5	ASSFLGRQGMDQPQH